Following are 15 T cell receptor beta chains from one sample sequenced in a study of CD8 T cells in ankylosing spondylitis (dated 2017 in TCRdb). Library method: 5' RACE. The reads were generated on an Illumina HiSeq 2500. TCRdb handled the public reads itself, with Q25 trimming in fastp and clone calling in MiXCR, and kept productive beta chains. CDR3 protein duplicates are merged, each entry listing the most common genes and DNA. The table for this sample lists some 840,000 distinct CDR3 sequences; approximately 12% of them were counted only once. Approximately 0.46% of the sample is in the top ten clones. General conclusions and limits of the study: A TCR beta motif of several highly homologous amino acid variants appeared characteristic of blood from ankylosing spondylitis patients.

No antigen is known for these receptors. Material: blood, either unsorted or a sorted T cell fraction (not recorded which). These receptors were taken from a male donor with ankylosing spondylitis.

The sample holds a few counts of this clonotype. The chain joins TRBV7-2 to TRBJ2-6; the D is unclear. Trimming stripped 7 bases from V and 2 bases from J, with 12 bases between. The CDR3 is 15 amino acids. CDR1 SGHTA and CDR2 FQGNSA come from the germline V gene. The CDR3 bases are TGTGCCAGCACCTCTGATGTTGCTGGGGCCAACGTCCTGACTTTC. It is translated as CASTSDVAGANVLTF.

This clonotype was counted ten times or more. The chain employs TRBV4-3 and TRBJ1-2, with D perhaps TRBD1 (6 bases). CDR3 length: 14 residues. CDR1 is LGHNA, CDR2 YSLEER, per germline. Trimming pared 1 base from V and 6 bases from J, leaving 12 bases between. The DNA of the CDR3 is TGCGCCAGCAGCCAAGTGGCAGGGGTAAATGGCTACACCTTC. It encodes CASSQVAGVNGYTF.

The sample holds many counts of this clonotype. V and J are TRBV20-1 and TRBJ2-1; 8 bases fit TRBD2. Per germline, CDR1 DFQATT and CDR2 SNEGSKA (reference sequence). With 3 bases clipped from V and 10 bases from J, the junction kept 11 bases outside the gene matches. CDR3 length equals 14 residues. CDR3 sequence (DNA): TGCAGTGCTAGGTTCCCAGCGGGAGTCCCCGAGCAGTTCTTC. Residues: CSARFPAGVPEQFF.

V usage is TRBV27 and J usage is TRBJ2-2, with 15 bases identical to TRBD2. V was pared by 8 bases and J by 5 bases, with 12 bases of the junction left unmatched. Per germline, CDR1 MNHEY and CDR2 SMNVEV (reference sequence). CDR3 length equals 18 residues. The CDR3 nucleotides read TGTGCCAGCTCCCAGGGACTAGCGGGAGGCCGGGGGACCGGGGAGCTGTTTTTT. It is translated as CASSQGLAGGRGTGELFF.

The rearrangement uses TRBV27 and TRBJ2-5, with TRBD2 as a possible D gene (5 bases). The germline V gene encodes CDR1 MNHEY and CDR2 SMNVEV (reference sequence). The CDR3 loop spans 13 amino acids. The V gene lost 5 bases and the J gene lost 5 bases, with 12 bases spanning the gap. The CDR3 nucleotides read TGTGCCAGCAGTCCTCGGACTGGGGAGACCCAGTACTTC. Translation: CASSPRTGETQYF.

This clonotype occurred a few times. J is TRBJ2-7 and V is TRBV20-1, with D perhaps matching TRBD2 (6 bases). Germline assignment: CDR1 DFQATT and CDR2 SNEGSKA (reference sequence). Trimming pared 1 base from V and 6 bases from J, leaving 7 bases between. The CDR3 runs to 11 residues. CDR3 DNA: TGCAGTGCTAGAGTGGGGGGCGAGCAGTACTTC. It codes for CSARVGGEQYF.

This clonotype was counted between two and nine times. J is TRBJ1-5 and V is TRBV20-1, with D perhaps TRBD1 (6 bases). There are 14 residues in the CDR3. With 3 bases removed from V and 5 bases from J, the gap between germline ends came to 14 bases. Germline-derived CDR1 and CDR2 are DFQATT and SNEGSKA (reference sequence). DNA for the CDR3: TGCAGTGCTAGGTTCAGGGGACGGGATCAGCCCCAGCATTTT. Translated: CSARFRGRDQPQHF.

This clonotype was picked up a small number of times. The V and J genes are TRBV27 and TRBJ2-7; 8 nucleotides match TRBD1. Trimming took 6 bases from V and 8 from J; bases not matched to a gene: 12. This CDR3 contains 14 residues. Germline V gene data show CDR1 as MNHEY and CDR2 as SMNVEV (reference sequence). The CDR3 DNA is TGTGCCAGCAGGGACAGGGTTACAACCTCTCAGCAGTACTTC. Translating it yields CASRDRVTTSQQYF.

This clonotype was counted at least ten times. The chain is built from TRBV7-2 and TRBJ1-2; 9 bases align to TRBD1. This CDR3 has 15 residues. Trimming at V came to 1 base and at J to 4 bases, leaving 4 bases not matched to a gene. Germline V gene sequence: CDR1 SGHTA, CDR2 FQGNSA. The CDR3 protein is CASSLDSGQGYGYTF. CDR3 in DNA: TGTGCCAGCAGCTTAGATTCGGGACAGGGCTATGGCTACACCTTC.

This clonotype was recorded a few times. The chain employs TRBV12-3 or TRBV12-4 and TRBJ2-7; 7 nucleotides align to TRBD1. V shed 2 bases, J shed 2 bases, and the junction held 6 bases outside the gene matches. CDR3 size: 15 residues. CDR3 protein: CASSLSRQGAYEQYF. CDR3 sequence (DNA): TGTGCCAGCAGTTTATCCCGGCAGGGGGCCTACGAGCAGTACTTC.

V and J are TRBV10-3 and TRBJ2-7, with 7 bases fitting TRBD2. Losses at the gene ends were 11 bases for V and 3 bases for J; bases not matched to a gene: 10. CDR1 and CDR2 (germline): ENHRY, SYGVKD. The CDR3 is 13 amino acids. The CDR3 protein is CAGAASGRYEQYF. Here the CDR3 DNA reads TGTGCCGGGGCGGCTAGCGGACGCTACGAGCAGTACTTC.

CDR3 sequence: CSADRDSRNTGELFF. CDR3 nucleotides: TGCAGTGCAGATCGGGACAGTCGGAACACCGGGGAGCTGTTTTTT. This sequence joins TRBV20-1 and TRBJ2-2, with 7 bases fitting TRBD1. V lost 6 bases and J lost 1; bases outside the gene matches: 8. The CDR3 runs 15 residues. CDR1 and CDR2 from the germline V gene are DFQATT and SNEGSKA (reference sequence).

A few counts support this clonotype. The chain employs TRBV10-3 and TRBJ2-7; D not certain. CDR3 length equals 11 residues. The V gene's germline CDR1 is ENHRY and CDR2 SYGVKD. The ends were cut back, 4 bases at V and 12 bases at J, with 13 bases in the middle. The DNA of the CDR3 is TGTGCCATCAGTGGAGTGAGAGGATGGTACTTC. Protein: CAISGVRGWYF.

This clonotype showed up just once. The genes are TRBV20-1 and TRBJ2-5; weak D call: TRBD1 (6 bases). Deletions cut 0 bases from V and 5 bases from J, with 13 bases between. This CDR3 spans 14 amino acids. Germline V gene data show CDR1 as DFQATT and CDR2 as SNEGSKA (reference sequence). This CDR3 reads CSARELGAAETQYF. The CDR3 DNA is TGCAGTGCTAGAGAGCTGGGGGCGGCGGAGACCCAGTACTTC.

This clonotype was counted at least ten times. The chain carries TRBV5-1 and TRBJ1-2; 7 bases match TRBD1. Germline V gene lookup returns CDR1 SGHRS and CDR2 YFSETQ. The CDR3 totals 16 residues. With V trimmed by 2 bases and J by 4 bases, 11 bases remained unmatched. The CDR3 DNA is TGCGCCAGCAGCTTTACGGTTGGGACAGCGAGCTATGGCTACACCTTC. It specifies CASSFTVGTASYGYTF.